The 25 T cell receptor beta chains reported below all come from one sample, sequenced in a study of blood T cell repertoires in COVID-19. Sequencing used immunoSEQ multiplex PCR; TCRdb keeps in-frame clones, though not all of them. The table records some 270,000 clones, 70% to 90% of them present only once. The sequenced material came from peripheral blood. The receptors derive from a woman between 65 and 79 years old with acute or convalescent COVID-19.

This clone has more than one count but fewer than ten. In DNA, the CDR3 is TGTGCCAGCAGGACCCAGGGGAGCACTGAAGCTTTCTTT. Translation: CASRTQGSTEAFF. V usage is TRBV28 and J usage is TRBJ1-1; the D gene is possibly TRBD1 (6 bases). Per germline, CDR1 MDHEN and CDR2 SYDVKM. Trimming pared 6 bases from V and 4 bases from J, leaving 12 bases between. The CDR3 contains 13 residues.

This rearrangement joins TRBV5-1 to TRBJ2-1; 10 bases are a match to TRBD2. The V gene end was trimmed by 4 bases and the J gene end by 8 bases; junction bases not matched to a gene: 12. The V gene's germline CDR1 is SGHRS and CDR2 YFSETQ. The length of the CDR3 is 16 residues. CDR3: CASSPSPSGGEYEQFF. Written as DNA, the CDR3 is TGCGCCAGCAGCCCCTCTCCTAGCGGGGGTGAGTATGAGCAGTTCTTC. The full variable domain, with the rest looked up from reference TRBV5-1 and TRBJ2-1, is KAGVTQTPRYLIKTRGQQVTLSCSPISGHRSVSWYQQTPGQGLQFLFEYFSETQRNKGNFPGRFSGRQFSNSRSEMNVSTLELGDSALYLCASSPSPSGGEYEQFFGPGTRLTVL.

The chain is built from TRBV5-1 and TRBJ2-2, with a possible D match to TRBD1 (5 bases). Germline-derived CDR1 and CDR2 are SGHRS and YFSETQ. This CDR3 comprises 15 residues. V shed 3 bases and J shed 1 base, with 10 bases lying between them. CDR3 DNA sequence: TGCGCCAGCAGCTCCGGCCAGGGGAACACCGGGGAGCTGTTTTTT. It codes for CASSSGQGNTGELFF.

This rearrangement joins TRBV11-2 to TRBJ2-1, with D perhaps TRBD1 (5 bases). The CDR3 length is 16 residues. The germline V and J ends were trimmed by 0 bases and 0 bases, with 9 bases remaining between them. Germline CDR1 reads SGHAT; CDR2 reads FQNNGV. In nucleotides, the CDR3 is TGTGCCAGCAGCTTAGATACAGGACACTCCTACAATGAGCAGTTCTTC. Its translation is CASSLDTGHSYNEQFF.

J is TRBJ1-5 and V is TRBV5-6, with TRBD1 as a possible D gene (5 bases). There are 15 residues in the CDR3. V lost 4 bases and J lost 4, with 15 bases in between. From germline, CDR1 is SGHDT and CDR2 YYEEEE. In DNA form, the CDR3 reads TGTGCCAGCAGCGAGCAGGGCCTCCTTAATCAGCCCCAGCATTTT. Translation gives CASSEQGLLNQPQHF.

This clone was seen just once. The genes are TRBV10-3 and TRBJ1-1, with D perhaps matching TRBD1 (6 bases). The CDR3 totals 13 residues. Germline CDR1 is ENHRY and CDR2 is SYGVKD. Trimming shortened V by 2 bases and J by 3 bases, and 7 bases separated the two germline ends. CDR3 in DNA: TGTGCCATCAGTGAGGGGACATACACTGAAGCTTTCTTT. Residues: CAISEGTYTEAFF.

The genes are TRBV5-6 and TRBJ1-2; D is unresolved. This CDR3 has 15 residues. Trimming left V 3 bases short and J 1 base short, with 13 bases between. Germline assignment: CDR1 SGHDT and CDR2 YYEEEE. CDR3: CASSSPGRVNYGYTF. The CDR3 DNA sequence: TGTGCCAGCAGCTCCCCCGGGCGGGTTAACTATGGCTACACCTTC.

This clone came up once. The chain employs TRBV5-4 and TRBJ2-7, with 7 bases lining up with TRBD1. This CDR3 has 14 amino acids. The ends lost 3 bases at V and 2 bases at J; junction bases unmatched: 5. CDR1 is SGHNT and CDR2 is YYREEE in the germline V gene (reference sequence). CDR3 in DNA: TGTGCCAGCAGCTCGGGACAGAAGCCCTACGAGCAGTACTTC. It is translated as CASSSGQKPYEQYF.

V and J are TRBV5-1 and TRBJ1-1, with 9 bases lining up with TRBD1. V shed 1 base and J 8 bases; nucleotides not matched to a gene: 12. The germline V gene encodes CDR1 SGHRS and CDR2 YFSETQ. This CDR3 is built from 16 residues. This chain's CDR3 is CASSLNPPGQGSEAFF. The CDR3 coding sequence is TGCGCCAGCAGCTTGAATCCCCCGGGACAGGGATCCGAAGCTTTCTTT.

This clone was seen just once. The V gene is TRBV27, the J gene TRBJ1-3; the match to TRBD1 covers 12 bases. The trim removed 3 bases at V and 5 bases at J, leaving 11 bases unmatched. The CDR3 sequence is 18 residues long. The germline CDR1 and CDR2 sequences are MNHEY and SMNVEV (reference sequence). Here the CDR3 reads CASSLTPPGQGARNTIYF. The CDR3 nucleotides are TGTGCCAGCAGTTTGACGCCCCCGGGACAGGGGGCACGAAACACCATATATTTT.

The chain combines TRBV20-1 with TRBJ1-5; D not certain. Germline V gene lookup returns CDR1 DFQATT and CDR2 SNEGSKA (reference sequence). V lost 3 bases to trimming and J lost 5 bases, with 14 bases between them. The CDR3 runs 14 residues. CDR3 sequence: CSASPGDVYQPQHF. The CDR3 DNA reads as TGCAGTGCTAGTCCCGGGGATGTGTATCAGCCCCAGCATTTT.

Only a few counts were recorded for this clone. The genes are TRBV2 and TRBJ2-7; a weak D match, TRBD1 (6 bases). CDR1 and CDR2 from the germline V gene are SNHLY and FYNNEI. This CDR3 is built from 14 residues. V was cut by 4 bases and J by 1 base, with 11 bases left in between. The CDR3, as DNA: TGTGCCAGCAGTGGGACAGCTGGTTCCTACGAGCAGTACTTC. Translation: CASSGTAGSYEQYF.

The V and J genes are TRBV7-6 and TRBJ2-2, with TRBD2 matching over 10 bases. V trimming: 2 bases; J trimming: 2 bases; junction bases outside the gene matches: 8. This CDR3 has 18 residues. In germline, CDR1 is SGHVS, CDR2 FNYEAQ. The CDR3 nucleotides read TGTGCCAGCAGCTTAAGGGGTAGCGGGGGGACCAACACCGGGGAGCTGTTTTTT. Its protein product is CASSLRGSGGTNTGELFF.

This chain joins TRBV12-5 and TRBJ2-7; 7 bases fit TRBD2. The germline gives CDR1 LGHNT, CDR2 FRNRAP. Trimming at V came to 2 bases and at J to 0 bases, leaving 4 bases not matched to a gene. CDR3 length: 15 amino acids. The CDR3 spells CASGLSGGSSYEQYF. The DNA for the CDR3 is TGTGCTAGTGGTTTGTCGGGGGGAAGCTCCTACGAGCAGTACTTC.

The chain combines TRBV30 with TRBJ1-4, with D possibly TRBD1 on 5 matching bases. Looked up from germline, CDR1 is GTSNPN and CDR2 is SVGIG (reference sequence). Trimming cost V 3 bases and J 1 base, with 12 bases left between them. The CDR3 has 15 amino acids. The CDR3 sequence: CAWSLGGGTNEKLFF. DNA for the CDR3: TGTGCCTGGAGCCTCGGGGGGGGAACTAATGAAAAACTGTTTTTT.

The rearrangement uses TRBV5-1 and TRBJ2-7; TRBD1 matches 9 bases. There are 14 residues in the CDR3. Trimming took 5 bases from V and 6 from J; bases not matched to a gene: 9. Germline V gene lookup returns CDR1 SGHRS and CDR2 YFSETQ. In DNA form, the CDR3 reads TGCGCCAGCAGACACCGGGACAGGGCGGGCGAGCAGTACTTC. This sequence encodes CASRHRDRAGEQYF. The full variable domain, completed using reference TRBV5-1 and TRBJ2-7, is KAGVTQTPRYLIKTRGQQVTLSCSPISGHRSVSWYQQTPGQGLQFLFEYFSETQRNKGNFPGRFSGRQFSNSRSEMNVSTLELGDSALYLCASRHRDRAGEQYFGPGTRLTVT.

The gene calls are TRBV7-9 and TRBJ2-7; TRBD2 agrees at 7 bases. The CDR3 has 16 amino acids. CDR1 is SEHNR, CDR2 FQNEAQ, per germline (reference sequence). Germline trimming cut 2 bases from V and 5 bases from J; bases unmatched to any gene: 12. The CDR3 is CASSLLALGSGDEQYF. DNA for the CDR3: TGTGCCAGCAGCTTACTCGCCCTCGGGAGCGGGGACGAGCAGTACTTC.

The rearrangement links TRBV27 to TRBJ1-1; weak D call: TRBD1 (5 bases). V was clipped by 3 bases and J by 5 bases, with 10 bases between them. Germline V lookup: CDR1 MNHEY, CDR2 SMNVEV (reference sequence). This CDR3 is built from 13 residues. CDR3: CASSLGGRTEAFF. For the CDR3, the DNA is TGTGCCAGCAGTTTGGGGGGGAGGACTGAAGCTTTCTTT.

V and J are TRBV28 and TRBJ1-5; D gene ambiguous. The CDR3 consists of 14 residues. Germline CDR1 reads MDHEN; CDR2 reads SYDVKM. V was pared by 2 bases and J by 1 base, with 6 bases between. CDR3 region: CASSLTVSNQPQHF. In DNA form, the CDR3 reads TGTGCCAGCAGTTTAACGGTGAGCAATCAGCCCCAGCATTTT.

The chain combines TRBV19 with TRBJ1-5, with a tentative D call TRBD1 (5 bases). The length of the CDR3 is 14 residues. Germline V lookup: CDR1 LNHDA, CDR2 SQIVND (reference sequence). The germline V and J ends were trimmed by 6 bases and 5 bases, with 14 bases remaining between them. In nucleotides, the CDR3 is TGTGCCAGTAGGCCTCTGGGGGGGGATCAGCCCCAGCATTTT. As protein: CASRPLGGDQPQHF. Full variable domain (missing parts from reference TRBV19 and TRBJ1-5): DGGITQSPKYLFRKEGQNVTLSCEQNLNHDAMYWYRQDPGQGLRLIYYSQIVNDFQKGDIAEGYSVSREKKESFPLTVTSAQKNPTAFYLCASRPLGGDQPQHFGDGTRLSIL.

The V call is TRBV30, the J call TRBJ2-1; tentative D call: TRBD2 (5 bases). The CDR3 runs 12 residues. V shed 2 bases and J shed 10 bases, with 12 bases lying between them. Germline loops: CDR1 GTSNPN, CDR2 SVGIG (reference sequence). This CDR3 is CAWSTRGEEQFF. DNA for the CDR3: TGTGCCTGGAGTACTAGAGGTGAAGAGCAGTTCTTC. Combining the CDR3 with reference TRBV30 and TRBJ2-1 gives the whole variable domain SQTIHQWPATLVQPVGSPLSLECTVEGTSNPNLYWYRQAAGRGLQLLFYSVGIGQISSEVPQNLSASRPQDRQFILSSKKLLLSDSGFYLCAWSTRGEEQFFGPGTRLTVL.

This clone was recorded only once. This same CDR3 is encoded by further DNA sequences in the sample. This chain uses TRBV5-1 with TRBJ2-5; possibly TRBD2 for D (6 bases). V lost 0 bases and J lost 1, with 10 bases in between. Germline loops: CDR1 SGHRS, CDR2 YFSETQ. The CDR3 contains 15 residues. The CDR3: CASSLGGGIQETQYF. CDR3 DNA: TGCGCCAGCAGCTTGGGCGGCGGGATCCAAGAGACCCAGTACTTC.

The V and J genes are TRBV11-2 and TRBJ1-2; the match to TRBD1 covers 7 bases. Germline CDR1 is SGHAT and CDR2 is FQNNGV. The CDR3 is 14 amino acids. The trim removed 5 bases at V and 4 bases at J, leaving 7 bases unmatched. CDR3 bases: TGTGCCAGCAGCCTAGCGACAGGGTTCTATGGCTACACCTTC. As protein: CASSLATGFYGYTF.

The gene calls are TRBV16 and TRBJ1-2; D not certain. CDR3 size: 16 residues. Germline V lookup: CDR1 KGHSY, CDR2 FQNENV. Trimming took 3 bases from V and 2 from J, leaving 16 bases between them. CDR3 sequence: CASSHLLMRGNYGYTF. The CDR3 nucleotides read TGTGCCAGCAGCCACCTACTTATGCGCGGAAACTATGGCTACACCTTC.

The chain links TRBV6-5 to TRBJ2-1; maybe TRBD2 (5 bases). This CDR3 spans 11 amino acids. V lost 5 bases, J lost 8 bases, and 7 bases lay in between. CDR1 MNHEY and CDR2 SVGAGI come from the germline V gene. CDR3 bases: TGTGCCAGCAGTAGCGGCTATGAGCAGTTCTTC. Residues: CASSSGYEQFF.